This is a list of T cell receptor beta chains from one sample in a study of post-analysis software for immune sequencing data. Each CDR3 protein gets one entry after TCRdb re-called the PCR reads with MiXCR. Of 820,000 or so distinct CDR3 sequences in the sample, roughly 50% were seen once. The sample comprised blood. The receptors were gathered from a girl under 18 with multiple sclerosis. Each CDR3 is given with its conserved first and last residue. The D gene is left open where the match is weak. Rows give clone size only sometimes, using once, few, many, or a class for an expanded clone.

size	V	J	D	CDR3	DNA
NA	TRBV9	TRBJ2-7	NA	CASSVGRNPSYEQYF	TGTGCCAGCAGCGTGGGAAGAAACCCGTCCTACGAGCAGTACTTC
NA	TRBV12-3/TRBV12-4	TRBJ2-3	NA	CASSFPPGASTDAQYF	TGTGCCAGCAGTTTTCCCCCGGGGGCGAGCACAGATGCGCAGTATTTT
NA	TRBV6-2/TRBV6-3	TRBJ2-7	TRBD1	CASSSDRGGRRNEQYF	TGTGCCAGCAGCTCGGACAGGGGCGGGAGAAGAAATGAGCAGTACTTC
NA	TRBV7-2	TRBJ2-7	NA	CASSLGRTAYEQYF	TGTGCCAGCAGCTTGGGACGGACGGCCTACGAGCAGTACTTC
few	TRBV5-6	TRBJ2-7	NA	CASSFRAARPYEQYF	TGTGCCAGCAGCTTTCGGGCAGCAAGGCCCTACGAGCAGTACTTC
NA	TRBV4-1	TRBJ1-2	TRBD1	CASSQQQGAPYGYTF	TGCGCCAGCAGCCAGCAACAGGGGGCCCCCTATGGCTACACCTTC
NA	TRBV20-1	TRBJ2-1	NA	CSARDRRINNEQFF	TGCAGTGCTAGAGATAGGCGGATAAACAATGAGCAGTTCTTC
NA	TRBV7-2	TRBJ2-7	NA	CASSLARGPFYEQYF	TGTGCCAGCAGCTTAGCTCGCGGCCCCTTCTACGAGCAGTACTTC
few	TRBV3-1	TRBJ2-2	TRBD1	CASSQPTLVTGETGELFF	TGTGCCAGCAGCCAACCTACCCTTGTTACAGGGGAAACCGGGGAGCTGTTTTTT
few	TRBV5-1	TRBJ2-7	NA	CASRLSTGAYEQYF	TGCGCCAGCCGCTTGAGCACTGGGGCCTACGAGCAGTACTTC
few	TRBV6-5	TRBJ1-1	NA	CASSYSGPETEAFF	TGTGCCAGCAGTTACTCGGGGCCCGAGACTGAAGCTTTCTTT
NA	TRBV10-3	TRBJ2-3	NA	CAISRGRASTDTQYF	TGTGCCATCAGCCGGGGGCGCGCAAGCACAGACACGCAGTATTTT
NA	TRBV2	TRBJ1-5	TRBD1	CASSRDRVQPQHF	TGTGCCAGCAGCCGGGACAGGGTTCAGCCCCAGCATTTT
few	TRBV6-5	TRBJ2-1	TRBD1	CASSTLGQGAEQFF	TGTGCCAGCAGTACCCTGGGACAGGGTGCTGAGCAGTTCTTC
NA	TRBV6-4	TRBJ2-1	TRBD1	CASSEGTGTYNEQFF	TGTGCCAGCAGTGAAGGGACAGGGACCTACAATGAGCAGTTCTTC
NA	TRBV7-2	TRBJ1-2	NA	CASSLAARVKDYGYTF	TGTGCCAGCAGCTTAGCTGCTAGGGTAAAGGACTATGGCTACACCTTC
few	TRBV7-9	TRBJ2-5	TRBD2	CASSLRGSWETQYF	TGTGCCAGCAGCTTACGCGGGAGTTGGGAGACCCAGTACTTC
few	TRBV6-6	TRBJ2-7	NA	CASIADFVGVEQYF	TGTGCCAGCATCGCCGACTTTGTCGGGGTCGAGCAGTACTTC
NA	TRBV29-1	TRBJ2-7	TRBD2	CSVEVWPSGGVLAKNVQYF	TGCAGCGTTGAAGTTTGGCCTAGCGGGGGGGTCTTGGCCAAAAACGTTCAGTACTTC
NA	TRBV25-1	TRBJ2-5	NA	CASSGVYQETQYF	TGTGCCAGCAGTGGAGTTTACCAAGAGACCCAGTACTTC
once	TRBV5-1	TRBJ2-7	NA	CASSLEGSPSGEQYF	TGCGCCAGCAGCTTGGAGGGGAGCCCCTCGGGCGAGCAGTACTTC
NA	TRBV6-1	TRBJ2-6	NA	CASSERPPLDANVLTF	TGTGCCAGCAGTGAACGACCCCCTTTAGATGCCAACGTCCTGACTTTC
NA	TRBV5-1	TRBJ1-6	TRBD1	CASSFLRGQGGSPLHF	TGCGCCAGCAGCTTTCTCCGGGGACAGGGAGGTTCACCCCTCCACTTT
few	TRBV12-3/TRBV12-4	TRBJ2-6	NA	CASSLTAEGANVLTF	TGTGCCAGCAGTTTGACCGCCGAAGGGGCCAACGTCCTGACTTTC
NA	TRBV10-3	TRBJ1-2	NA	CAIMGIQGHGYTF	TGTGCCATCATGGGGATCCAGGGTCATGGCTACACCTTC
NA	TRBV7-3	TRBJ1-4	NA	CASSLSGGEKLFF	TGTGCCAGCAGCTTAAGTGGGGGTGAAAAACTGTTTTTT
NA	TRBV5-1	TRBJ2-5	TRBD2	CASSSGTTRETQYF	TGCGCCAGCAGCTCGGGGACTACAAGAGAGACCCAGTACTTC
few	TRBV20-1	TRBJ2-3	TRBD2	CSARTRITDTQYF	TGCAGTGCCAGGACTAGAATAACAGATACGCAGTATTTT